The rows below give T cell receptor beta chains drawn from one sample of a study of T cell responses to AZD1222 COVID-19 vaccine. Method: immunoSEQ multiplex PCR; TCRdb's copy keeps in-frame clones and lacks some. Here the sample spans tens of thousands of clones, approximately 84% being singletons. This specimen consisted of peripheral blood, obtained on day 0 of AZD1222 vaccination. The receptors were gathered from an adult in good health. The CDR3 runs from the conserved cysteine through the conserved F or W. Each record gives: clone size, D gene, V gene, J gene, CDR3 DNA, CDR3 protein. A D gene is named only where the DNA matches it firmly. Some rows have no size entry. The others give once, few or many, or a class for an expanded clone.

clone_size: once
d_call: -
v_call: TRBV11-2
j_call: TRBJ2-1
cdr3_nt: TGTGCCAGCAGCCTAGGAAGTAGATTTTACAATGAGCAGTTCTTC
cdr3_aa: CASSLGSRFYNEQFF

clone_size: once
d_call: TRBD2
v_call: TRBV13
j_call: TRBJ2-3
cdr3_nt: TGTGCCAGCAGCTTAGCGGGAGGGCCGGGCACAGATACGCAGTATTTT
cdr3_aa: CASSLAGGPGTDTQYF

clone_size: few
d_call: -
v_call: TRBV5-1
j_call: TRBJ2-1
cdr3_nt: TGCGCCAGCAGCCGGGGGCAGGCGACCTACAATGAGCAGTTCTTC
cdr3_aa: CASSRGQATYNEQFF

clone_size: -
d_call: -
v_call: TRBV5-1
j_call: TRBJ1-6
cdr3_nt: TGCGCCAGCAGCTTTACTTTTGGGACTGAAAATTCACCCCTCCACTTT
cdr3_aa: CASSFTFGTENSPLHF

clone_size: -
d_call: -
v_call: TRBV7-2
j_call: TRBJ2-7
cdr3_nt: TGTGCCAGCAGCTTCCCGGGCGGGACTTACGAGCAGTACTTC
cdr3_aa: CASSFPGGTYEQYF

clone_size: -
d_call: -
v_call: TRBV12-3/TRBV12-4
j_call: TRBJ2-7
cdr3_nt: TGTGCCAGCAGGTTGGAATACAACGAGCAGTACTTC
cdr3_aa: CASRLEYNEQYF

clone_size: -
d_call: -
v_call: TRBV14
j_call: TRBJ1-1
cdr3_nt: TGTGCCAGCAGCCAAGAAAGGGGGGCTGAAGCTTTCTTT
cdr3_aa: CASSQERGAEAFF

clone_size: -
d_call: TRBD1
v_call: TRBV4-3
j_call: TRBJ1-1
cdr3_nt: TGCGCCAGCAGCCTCGGGACAGGTGGGAGTAACACTGAAGCTTTCTTT
cdr3_aa: CASSLGTGGSNTEAFF

clone_size: -
d_call: TRBD2
v_call: TRBV5-5
j_call: TRBJ2-1
cdr3_nt: TGTGCCAGCAGCTATTCTAGCGGCAGCTCCTACAATGAGCAGTTCTTC
cdr3_aa: CASSYSSGSSYNEQFF

clone_size: -
d_call: -
v_call: TRBV6-6
j_call: TRBJ2-1
cdr3_nt: TGTGCCAGCAGAAGCCGGGACCTCAGGACCAATGAGCAGTTCTTC
cdr3_aa: CASRSRDLRTNEQFF

clone_size: few
d_call: -
v_call: TRBV11-1
j_call: TRBJ2-1
cdr3_nt: TGTGCCAGCAGCTTAGTTGGAAGCGGATCCTACAATGAGCAGTTCTTC
cdr3_aa: CASSLVGSGSYNEQFF

clone_size: -
d_call: TRBD1
v_call: TRBV9
j_call: TRBJ2-7
cdr3_nt: TGTGCCAGCAGCGTAGGCACAGGGGTTGGACCCTACGAGCAGTACTTC
cdr3_aa: CASSVGTGVGPYEQYF

clone_size: -
d_call: TRBD2
v_call: TRBV10-3
j_call: TRBJ2-2
cdr3_nt: TGTGCCATCAGTGAGGACGGGACTAGCGGGAGGGCCACGAACACCGGGGAGCTGTTTTTT
cdr3_aa: CAISEDGTSGRATNTGELFF

clone_size: -
d_call: -
v_call: TRBV11-2
j_call: TRBJ2-7
cdr3_nt: TGTGCCAGCAGCTTAGAGGAGACGTTCCGAGAGCAGTACTTC
cdr3_aa: CASSLEETFREQYF

clone_size: once
d_call: -
v_call: TRBV6-2/TRBV6-3
j_call: TRBJ1-2
cdr3_nt: TGTGCCAGCAGTTCCGTGGGGTTCTATGGCTACACCTTC
cdr3_aa: CASSSVGFYGYTF

clone_size: -
d_call: -
v_call: TRBV3-1/TRBV3-2
j_call: TRBJ1-6
cdr3_nt: TGTGCCAGCAGCCAAGCCTCCCGGGATTCACCCCTCCACTTT
cdr3_aa: CASSQASRDSPLHF

clone_size: -
d_call: TRBD2
v_call: TRBV18
j_call: TRBJ2-7
cdr3_nt: TGTGCCAGCTCACCATCCGGACTAGCGGGAGTACACGAGCAGTACTTC
cdr3_aa: CASSPSGLAGVHEQYF

clone_size: -
d_call: -
v_call: TRBV28
j_call: TRBJ2-7
cdr3_nt: TGTGCCAGCAGTTTGAACGGTCCCTACGAGCAGTACTTC
cdr3_aa: CASSLNGPYEQYF

clone_size: once
d_call: -
v_call: TRBV7-9
j_call: TRBJ2-1
cdr3_nt: TGTGCCAGCAGCTTAGCGGGTGCACCCGGGAATGAGCAGTTCTTC
cdr3_aa: CASSLAGAPGNEQFF

clone_size: -
d_call: -
v_call: TRBV11-3
j_call: TRBJ2-3
cdr3_nt: TGTGCCAGTCGGGGCTTCACAGATACGCAGTATTTT
cdr3_aa: CASRGFTDTQYF

clone_size: -
d_call: -
v_call: TRBV4-1
j_call: TRBJ1-4
cdr3_nt: TGCGCCAGCAGCCAAGTTGGGACAGAAAAACTGTTTTTT
cdr3_aa: CASSQVGTEKLFF

clone_size: -
d_call: TRBD2
v_call: TRBV7-2
j_call: TRBJ2-3
cdr3_nt: TGTGCCAGCAGCTTAGTCGGGGGGTCAGATACGCAGTATTTT
cdr3_aa: CASSLVGGSDTQYF

clone_size: -
d_call: TRBD1
v_call: TRBV2
j_call: TRBJ1-6
cdr3_nt: TGTGCCAGCAGTGCGGGGGTGGGACAGAGAAATTCACCCCTCCACTTT
cdr3_aa: CASSAGVGQRNSPLHF

clone_size: -
d_call: TRBD2
v_call: TRBV19
j_call: TRBJ2-1
cdr3_nt: TGTGCCAGTAACGTCGGGAGGGAGAACAATGAGCAGTTCTTC
cdr3_aa: CASNVGRENNEQFF

clone_size: once
d_call: -
v_call: TRBV5-1
j_call: TRBJ2-7
cdr3_nt: TGCGCCAGCAGCTTGGGGTTGACAGCGAGGGAGCAGTACTTC
cdr3_aa: CASSLGLTAREQYF

clone_size: -
d_call: -
v_call: TRBV14
j_call: TRBJ2-3
cdr3_nt: TGTGCCAGCAGCCAGCCTCCGGTATCGGGAGTAGCCGCATTTTCAGATACGCAGTATTTT
cdr3_aa: CASSQPPVSGVAAFSDTQYF

clone_size: -
d_call: -
v_call: TRBV3-1/TRBV3-2
j_call: TRBJ2-7
cdr3_nt: TGTGCCAGCAGCGGAAGCATGTCCTACGAGCAGTACTTC
cdr3_aa: CASSGSMSYEQYF

clone_size: -
d_call: -
v_call: TRBV6-2/TRBV6-3
j_call: TRBJ2-7
cdr3_nt: TGTGCCAGCAGTTACGGGTCGGGAAGCCCGACTGGGGAGCAGTACTTC
cdr3_aa: CASSYGSGSPTGEQYF

clone_size: -
d_call: -
v_call: TRBV24-1
j_call: TRBJ2-2
cdr3_nt: TGTGCCACCAGTGAGACGGGTTTGACCGGGGAGCTGTTTTTT
cdr3_aa: CATSETGLTGELFF

clone_size: -
d_call: -
v_call: TRBV25-1
j_call: TRBJ2-3
cdr3_nt: TGTGCCAGCATGAAGGTCGGGTCGGATACGCAGTATTTT
cdr3_aa: CASMKVGSDTQYF

clone_size: -
d_call: -
v_call: TRBV6-4
j_call: TRBJ2-7
cdr3_nt: TGTGCCAGCAGTGACCGGCGGACTCTCGACGAGCAGTACTTC
cdr3_aa: CASSDRRTLDEQYF

clone_size: few
d_call: TRBD2
v_call: TRBV7-9
j_call: TRBJ2-7
cdr3_nt: TGTGCCAGCAGCCCCCGGGGGACTAGCGGGAGGTTTTCCTACGAGCAGTACTTC
cdr3_aa: CASSPRGTSGRFSYEQYF

clone_size: -
d_call: TRBD2
v_call: TRBV5-4
j_call: TRBJ2-3
cdr3_nt: TGTGCCAGCACTAGCGGGAGGGCCACAGATACGCAGTATTTT
cdr3_aa: CASTSGRATDTQYF

clone_size: -
d_call: -
v_call: TRBV5-1
j_call: TRBJ1-5
cdr3_nt: TGCGCCAGCAGCTTAGAATGGGGCAGCAATCAGCCCCAGCATTTT
cdr3_aa: CASSLEWGSNQPQHF

clone_size: -
d_call: TRBD1
v_call: TRBV6-1
j_call: TRBJ2-7
cdr3_nt: TGTGCCAGCAGTGAACGGACAGGGGGGGCTTACGAGCAGTACTTC
cdr3_aa: CASSERTGGAYEQYF

clone_size: -
d_call: -
v_call: TRBV9
j_call: TRBJ2-5
cdr3_nt: TGTGCCAGCAGCCCCCGTTGGGGAGAGACCCAGTACTTC
cdr3_aa: CASSPRWGETQYF

clone_size: -
d_call: -
v_call: TRBV19
j_call: TRBJ1-2
cdr3_nt: TGTGCCAGTACCCCTCCGGGAGTCGTTAACTATGGCTACACCTTC
cdr3_aa: CASTPPGVVNYGYTF

clone_size: -
d_call: -
v_call: TRBV18
j_call: TRBJ1-5
cdr3_nt: TGTGCCAGCTCACCAGCAGGGCGTCAGCCCCAGCATTTT
cdr3_aa: CASSPAGRQPQHF

clone_size: -
d_call: TRBD2
v_call: TRBV18
j_call: TRBJ2-1
cdr3_nt: TGTGCCAGCTCACCAGACCTAGCGGGAGACCACAATGAGCAGTTCTTC
cdr3_aa: CASSPDLAGDHNEQFF

clone_size: -
d_call: -
v_call: TRBV28
j_call: TRBJ1-4
cdr3_nt: TGTGCCAGCAGTCCGGGGGGGCTAGCTAATGAAAAACTGTTTTTT
cdr3_aa: CASSPGGLANEKLFF

clone_size: few
d_call: TRBD1
v_call: TRBV29-1
j_call: TRBJ1-4
cdr3_nt: TGCAGCGCCGACAGGGGGGCGGCTGGAAAACTGTTTTTT
cdr3_aa: CSADRGAAGKLFF

clone_size: -
d_call: -
v_call: TRBV19
j_call: TRBJ1-1
cdr3_nt: TGTGCCAGTAGCCCAGAGCAGGGAGCTTTCTTT
cdr3_aa: CASSPEQGAFF

clone_size: -
d_call: -
v_call: TRBV7-2
j_call: TRBJ1-3
cdr3_nt: TGTGCCAGCAGCCCGCGGTACAGCACCTCTGGAAACACCATATATTTT
cdr3_aa: CASSPRYSTSGNTIYF

clone_size: -
d_call: -
v_call: TRBV19
j_call: TRBJ1-5
cdr3_nt: TGTGCCAGTAGTATGGCCGGGGGCGGTCAGCCCCAGCATTTT
cdr3_aa: CASSMAGGGQPQHF

clone_size: -
d_call: -
v_call: TRBV14
j_call: TRBJ2-1
cdr3_nt: TGTGCCAGCAGCCAACTAGCAGGCCCCTACAATGAGCAGTTCTTC
cdr3_aa: CASSQLAGPYNEQFF

clone_size: once
d_call: TRBD1
v_call: TRBV23-1
j_call: TRBJ2-6
cdr3_nt: TGCGCCAGCGACTACCCGGGACAGACACACTCTGGGGCCAACGTCCTGACTTTC
cdr3_aa: CASDYPGQTHSGANVLTF

clone_size: -
d_call: -
v_call: TRBV9
j_call: TRBJ2-7
cdr3_nt: TGTGCCAGCAGCGTCGAAGGGACCCGGGAGCAGTACTTC
cdr3_aa: CASSVEGTREQYF

clone_size: -
d_call: TRBD2
v_call: TRBV14
j_call: TRBJ2-3
cdr3_nt: TGTGCCAGCAGCCAAGGACTAGCGGGAGGTTGGACGCAGTATTTT
cdr3_aa: CASSQGLAGGWTQYF

clone_size: -
d_call: -
v_call: TRBV5-4
j_call: TRBJ2-5
cdr3_nt: TGTGCCAGCAGCCCTGCGATGGACTTAGCGGCGCGGGGCCAGTACTTC
cdr3_aa: CASSPAMDLAARGQYF

clone_size: -
d_call: -
v_call: TRBV11-1
j_call: TRBJ2-1
cdr3_nt: TGTGCCAGCAGCGATTTTCGGGGGAGCTCCTACAATGAGCAGTTCTTC
cdr3_aa: CASSDFRGSSYNEQFF

clone_size: -
d_call: TRBD1
v_call: TRBV7-2
j_call: TRBJ1-3
cdr3_nt: TGTGCCAGCAGCGCCCACAGGGGGAGTTCTGGAAACACCATATATTTT
cdr3_aa: CASSAHRGSSGNTIYF

clone_size: -
d_call: -
v_call: TRBV5-6
j_call: TRBJ2-6
cdr3_nt: TGTGCCAGCAGCTTTCTAACCTCTGGGGCCAACGTCCTGACTTTC
cdr3_aa: CASSFLTSGANVLTF

clone_size: once
d_call: -
v_call: TRBV4-2
j_call: TRBJ2-1
cdr3_nt: TGTGCCAGCAGCCAAGATTTATCGACAGTGGCGGACATTAACAATGAGCAGTTCTTC
cdr3_aa: CASSQDLSTVADINNEQFF

clone_size: -
d_call: -
v_call: TRBV28
j_call: TRBJ1-6
cdr3_nt: TGTGCCAGCAGTTTCAACAGGATTTCACCCCTCCACTTT
cdr3_aa: CASSFNRISPLHF

clone_size: -
d_call: -
v_call: TRBV7-2
j_call: TRBJ1-2
cdr3_nt: TGTGCCAGCAGCTTAGGAGTTGCTTATGGCTACACCTTC
cdr3_aa: CASSLGVAYGYTF